The clone carrying this T cell receptor (beta chain) has a single count. Each sample had two DNA replicates, around 0.45 ug blood or 1.5 ug tissue. This table comes from immunoSEQ multiplex PCR, and its TCRdb copy is limited to in-frame clones, with some not included. Here the sample spans approximately 75,000 clones, more than 70% being singletons. The germline gives CDR1 SEHNR, CDR2 FQNEAQ (reference sequence). CDR3 length equals 14 residues. V was clipped by 2 bases and J by 6 bases; unmatched bases: 7. This entry is derived from a study of early stage breast cancer tumors. At the level of the study: Most invasive tumors, about 75% of the 16, were ER+/PR+/HER2-. Among roughly 12 ER+/PR+/HER2- tumors, eight were ductal, four lobular.

The receptor was isolated from a person in their 40s with breast cancer. The sample was blood. J is TRBJ2-7 and V is TRBV7-9; TRBD1 matches 7 bases. Written as DNA, the CDR3 is TGTGCCAGCAGCTTATCGACAGGGATTGGCGAGCAGTACTTC. It yields the protein CASSLSTGIGEQYF.